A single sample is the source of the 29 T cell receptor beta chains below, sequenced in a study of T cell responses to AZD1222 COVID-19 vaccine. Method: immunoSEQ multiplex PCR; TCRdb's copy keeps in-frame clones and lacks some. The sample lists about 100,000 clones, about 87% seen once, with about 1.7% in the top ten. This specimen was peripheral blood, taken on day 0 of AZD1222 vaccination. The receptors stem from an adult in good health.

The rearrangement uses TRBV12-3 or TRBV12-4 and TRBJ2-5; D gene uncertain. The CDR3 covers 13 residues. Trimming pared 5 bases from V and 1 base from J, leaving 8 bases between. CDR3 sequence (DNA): TGTGCCAGCAGTCCAAGGACCCAAGAGACCCAGTACTTC. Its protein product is CASSPRTQETQYF.

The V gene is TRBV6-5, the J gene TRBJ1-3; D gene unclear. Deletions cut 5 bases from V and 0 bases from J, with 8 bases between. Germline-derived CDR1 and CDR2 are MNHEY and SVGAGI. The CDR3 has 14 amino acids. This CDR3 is CASSTVTSGNTIYF. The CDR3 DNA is TGTGCCAGCAGTACCGTCACCTCTGGAAACACCATATATTTT.

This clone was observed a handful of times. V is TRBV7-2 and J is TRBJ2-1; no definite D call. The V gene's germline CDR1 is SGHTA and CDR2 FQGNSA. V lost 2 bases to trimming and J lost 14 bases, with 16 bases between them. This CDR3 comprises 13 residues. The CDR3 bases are TGTGCCAGCAGCTTAACGGGTCAGAATCCTAAGTTCTTC. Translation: CASSLTGQNPKFF.

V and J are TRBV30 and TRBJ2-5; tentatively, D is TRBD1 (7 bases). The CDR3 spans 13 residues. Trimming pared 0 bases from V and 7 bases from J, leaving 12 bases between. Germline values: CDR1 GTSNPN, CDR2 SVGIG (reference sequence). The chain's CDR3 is CAWSVQGGSTQYF. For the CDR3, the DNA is TGTGCCTGGAGTGTTCAGGGGGGTTCGACCCAGTACTTC.

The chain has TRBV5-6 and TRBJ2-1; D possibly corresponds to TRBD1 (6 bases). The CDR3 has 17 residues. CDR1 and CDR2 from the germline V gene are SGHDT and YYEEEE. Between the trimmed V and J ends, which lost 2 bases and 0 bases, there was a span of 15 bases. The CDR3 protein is CASSFGLGHNSYNEQFF. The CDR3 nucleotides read TGTGCCAGCAGCTTTGGATTGGGACACAACTCCTACAATGAGCAGTTCTTC.

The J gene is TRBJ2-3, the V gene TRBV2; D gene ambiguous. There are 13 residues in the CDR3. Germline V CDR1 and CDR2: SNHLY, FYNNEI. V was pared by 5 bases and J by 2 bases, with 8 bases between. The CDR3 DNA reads TGTGCCAGCAGTCAGCCTTTCACAGATACGCAGTATTTT. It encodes CASSQPFTDTQYF.

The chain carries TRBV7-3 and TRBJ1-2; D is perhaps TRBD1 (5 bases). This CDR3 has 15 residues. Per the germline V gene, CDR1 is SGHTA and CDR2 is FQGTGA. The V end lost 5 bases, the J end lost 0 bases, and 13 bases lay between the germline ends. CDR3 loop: CASSPSGTTNYGYTF. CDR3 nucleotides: TGTGCCAGCAGCCCATCCGGGACGACTAACTATGGCTACACCTTC.

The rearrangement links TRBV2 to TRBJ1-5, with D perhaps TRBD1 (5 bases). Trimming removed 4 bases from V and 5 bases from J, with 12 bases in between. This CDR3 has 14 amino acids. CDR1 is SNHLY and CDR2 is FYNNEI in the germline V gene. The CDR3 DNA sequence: TGTGCCAGCAGTGGGATGAGGGGTGATCAGCCCCAGCATTTT. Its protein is CASSGMRGDQPQHF.

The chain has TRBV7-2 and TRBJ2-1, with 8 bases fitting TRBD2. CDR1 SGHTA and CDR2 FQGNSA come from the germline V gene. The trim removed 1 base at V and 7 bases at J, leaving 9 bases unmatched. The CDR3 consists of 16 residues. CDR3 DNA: TGTGCCAGCAGCTTAGGTCCGGGAGGGACTTCGAATGAGCAGTTCTTC. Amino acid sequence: CASSLGPGGTSNEQFF.

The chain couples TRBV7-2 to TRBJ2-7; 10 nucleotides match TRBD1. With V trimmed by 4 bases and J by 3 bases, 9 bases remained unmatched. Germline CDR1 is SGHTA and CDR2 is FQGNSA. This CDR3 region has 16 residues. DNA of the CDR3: TGTGCCAGCAGCTCCTGGGGGACAGGGGATGTCTACGAGCAGTACTTC. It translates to CASSSWGTGDVYEQYF.

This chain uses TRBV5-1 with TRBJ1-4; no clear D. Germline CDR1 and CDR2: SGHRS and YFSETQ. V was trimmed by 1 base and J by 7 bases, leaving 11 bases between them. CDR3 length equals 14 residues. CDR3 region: CASSLQSPGEKLFF. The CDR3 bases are TGCGCCAGCAGCTTGCAGTCCCCGGGTGAAAAACTGTTTTTT. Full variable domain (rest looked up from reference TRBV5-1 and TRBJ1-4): KAGVTQTPRYLIKTRGQQVTLSCSPISGHRSVSWYQQTPGQGLQFLFEYFSETQRNKGNFPGRFSGRQFSNSRSEMNVSTLELGDSALYLCASSLQSPGEKLFFGSGTQLSVL.

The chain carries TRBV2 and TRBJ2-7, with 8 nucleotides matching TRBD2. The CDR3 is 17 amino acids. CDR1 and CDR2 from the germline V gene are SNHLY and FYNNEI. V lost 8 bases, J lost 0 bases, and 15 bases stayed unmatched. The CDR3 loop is CASLYYLAGYASYEQYF. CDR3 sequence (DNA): TGTGCCAGCCTTTACTATTTAGCGGGGTACGCCTCCTACGAGCAGTACTTC.

DNA for the CDR3: TGTGCCAGCAGTCGACAGGGAGAAAAACTGTTTTTT. This sequence encodes CASSRQGEKLFF. The chain couples TRBV25-1 to TRBJ1-4; 7 bases are shared with TRBD1. With 5 bases clipped from V and 8 bases from J, the junction kept 2 bases outside the gene matches. The CDR3 totals 12 residues. Germline V CDR1 and CDR2: MGHDK, SYGVNS.

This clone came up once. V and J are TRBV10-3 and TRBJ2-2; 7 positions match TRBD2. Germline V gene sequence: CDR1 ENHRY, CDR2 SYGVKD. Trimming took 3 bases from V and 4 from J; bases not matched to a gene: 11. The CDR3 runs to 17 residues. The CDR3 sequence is CAISDRGGDSPTGELFF. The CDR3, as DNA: TGTGCCATCAGTGATCGCGGGGGAGACTCGCCCACCGGGGAGCTGTTTTTT.

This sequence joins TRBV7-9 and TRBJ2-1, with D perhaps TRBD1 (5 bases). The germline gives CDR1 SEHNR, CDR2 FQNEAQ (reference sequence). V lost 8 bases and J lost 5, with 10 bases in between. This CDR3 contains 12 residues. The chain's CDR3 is CASSIGDNEQFF. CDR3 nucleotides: TGTGCCAGCTCAATAGGGGACAATGAGCAGTTCTTC.

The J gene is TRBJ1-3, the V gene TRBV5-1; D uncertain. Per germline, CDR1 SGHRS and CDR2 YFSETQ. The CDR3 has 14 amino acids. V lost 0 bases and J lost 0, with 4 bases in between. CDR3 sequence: CASSLDSSGNTIYF. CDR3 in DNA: TGCGCCAGCAGCTTGGACAGCTCTGGAAACACCATATATTTT.

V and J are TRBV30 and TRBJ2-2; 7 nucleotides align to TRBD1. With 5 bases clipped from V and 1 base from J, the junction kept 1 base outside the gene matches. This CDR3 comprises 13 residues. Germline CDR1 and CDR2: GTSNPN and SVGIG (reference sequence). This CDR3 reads CAWDRVNTGELFF. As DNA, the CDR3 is TGTGCCTGGGACAGGGTGAACACCGGGGAGCTGTTTTTT.

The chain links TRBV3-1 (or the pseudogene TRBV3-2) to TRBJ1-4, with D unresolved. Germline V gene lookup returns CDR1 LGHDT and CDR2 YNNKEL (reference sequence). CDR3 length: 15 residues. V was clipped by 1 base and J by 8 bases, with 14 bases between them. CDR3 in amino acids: CASSQAGSLQEKLFF. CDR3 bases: TGTGCCAGCAGCCAAGCAGGCAGCCTCCAGGAAAAACTGTTTTTT.

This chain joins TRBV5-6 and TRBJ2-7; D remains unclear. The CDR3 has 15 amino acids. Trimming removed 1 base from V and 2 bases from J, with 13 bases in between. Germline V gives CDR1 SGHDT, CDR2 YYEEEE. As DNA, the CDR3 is TGTGCCAGCAGCTTGAGTTTAGTCTTACCCTACGAGCAGTACTTC. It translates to CASSLSLVLPYEQYF.

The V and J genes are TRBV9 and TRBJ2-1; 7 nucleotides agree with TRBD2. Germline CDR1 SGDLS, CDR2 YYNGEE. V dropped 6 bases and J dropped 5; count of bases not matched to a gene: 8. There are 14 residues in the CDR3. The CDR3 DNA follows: TGTGCCAGCACCCCCCGGGACTACAACAATGAGCAGTTCTTC. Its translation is CASTPRDYNNEQFF. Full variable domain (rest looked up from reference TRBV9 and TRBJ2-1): DSGVTQTPKHLITATGQRVTLRCSPRSGDLSVYWYQQSLDQGLQFLIQYYNGEERAKGNILERFSAQQFPDLHSELNLSSLELGDSALYFCASTPRDYNNEQFFGPGTRLTVL.

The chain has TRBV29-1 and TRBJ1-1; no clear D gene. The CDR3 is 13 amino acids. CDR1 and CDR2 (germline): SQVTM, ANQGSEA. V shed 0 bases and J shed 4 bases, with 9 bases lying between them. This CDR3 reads CSVEDWRTTEAFF. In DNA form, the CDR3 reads TGCAGCGTTGAAGATTGGCGGACCACTGAAGCTTTCTTT.

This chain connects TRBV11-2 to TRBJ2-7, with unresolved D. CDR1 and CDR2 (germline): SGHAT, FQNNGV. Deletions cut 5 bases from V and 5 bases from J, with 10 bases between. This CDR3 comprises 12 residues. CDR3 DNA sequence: TGTGCCAGCAGCGTCGATGGCCACGAGCAGTACTTC. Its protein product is CASSVDGHEQYF.

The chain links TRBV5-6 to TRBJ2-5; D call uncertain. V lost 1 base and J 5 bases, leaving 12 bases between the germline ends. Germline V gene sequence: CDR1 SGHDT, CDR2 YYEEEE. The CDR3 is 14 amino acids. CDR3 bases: TGTGCCAGCAGCTTGATGGGCAATCTGGAGACCCAGTACTTC. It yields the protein CASSLMGNLETQYF. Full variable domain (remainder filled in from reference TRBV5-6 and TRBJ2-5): DAGVTQSPTHLIKTRGQQVTLRCSPKSGHDTVSWYQQALGQGPQFIFQYYEEEERQRGNFPDRFSGHQFPNYSSELNVNALLLGDSALYLCASSLMGNLETQYFGPGTRLLVL.

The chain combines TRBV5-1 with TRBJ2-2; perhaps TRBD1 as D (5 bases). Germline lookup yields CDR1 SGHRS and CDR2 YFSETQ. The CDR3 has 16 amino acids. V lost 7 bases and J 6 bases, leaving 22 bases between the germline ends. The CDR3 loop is CASGSSSAGLSGELFF. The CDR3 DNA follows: TGCGCCAGCGGCTCCTCTTCGGCAGGGCTCTCCGGGGAGCTGTTTTTT.

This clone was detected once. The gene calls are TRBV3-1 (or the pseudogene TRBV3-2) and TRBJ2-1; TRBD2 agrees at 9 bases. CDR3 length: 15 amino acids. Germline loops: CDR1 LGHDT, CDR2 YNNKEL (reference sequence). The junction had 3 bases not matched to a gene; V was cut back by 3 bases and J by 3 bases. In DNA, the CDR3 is TGTGCCAGCAGCCATAGTAGCGGGAGCTACAATGAGCAGTTCTTC. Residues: CASSHSSGSYNEQFF.

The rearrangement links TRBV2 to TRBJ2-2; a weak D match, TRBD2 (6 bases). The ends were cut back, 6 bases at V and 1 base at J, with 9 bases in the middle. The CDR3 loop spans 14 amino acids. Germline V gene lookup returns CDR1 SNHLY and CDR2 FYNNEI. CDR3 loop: CASRRSGNTGELFF. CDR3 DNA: TGTGCCAGCAGGCGTAGCGGGAACACCGGGGAGCTGTTTTTT.

The CDR3 DNA is TGTGCCGCTGTTGGAGGGGTCAACACTGAAGCTTTCTTT. This sequence encodes CAAVGGVNTEAFF. The rearrangement links TRBV4-2 to TRBJ1-1, with a tentative D call TRBD1 (5 bases). CDR1 is LGHNA and CDR2 is YNFKEQ in the germline V gene. The CDR3 loop spans 13 amino acids. With 11 bases removed from V and 2 bases from J, the gap between germline ends came to 15 bases.

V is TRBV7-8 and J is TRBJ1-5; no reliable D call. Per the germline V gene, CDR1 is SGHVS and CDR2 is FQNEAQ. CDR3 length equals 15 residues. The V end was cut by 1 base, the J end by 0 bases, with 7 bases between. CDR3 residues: CASSLEKGSNQPQHF. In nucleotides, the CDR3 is TGTGCCAGCAGCTTAGAGAAGGGTAGCAATCAGCCCCAGCATTTT.

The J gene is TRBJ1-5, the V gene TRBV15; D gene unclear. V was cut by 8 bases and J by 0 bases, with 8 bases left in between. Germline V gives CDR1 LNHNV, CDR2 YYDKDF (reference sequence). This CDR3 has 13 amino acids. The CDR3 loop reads CATGVYSNQPQHF. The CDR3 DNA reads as TGTGCCACCGGGGTTTATAGCAATCAGCCCCAGCATTTT.